Below are 27 T cell receptor beta chains sequenced from a single sample in a study of cytomegalovirus exposure and HLA in healthy donors. PCR involved 60 Vbeta and 13 Jbeta primers. Method: immunoSEQ multiplex PCR; TCRdb's copy keeps in-frame clones and lacks some. This sample has some 110,000 clones; approximately 82% occur once, and the top ten carry roughly 22%. Source material: PBMCs. These receptors were collected from a man younger than 40 in good health and CMV-seropositive.

The V gene is TRBV11-3, the J gene TRBJ1-2; D not resolved. The CDR3 spans 14 residues. The ends were cut back, 1 base at V and 8 bases at J, with 14 bases in the middle. CDR1 is SGHNT and CDR2 is YENEEA in the germline V gene. CDR3 nucleotide sequence: TGTGCCAGCAGCTTAGTACCACCCGGGTCCGGCTACACCTTC. It translates to CASSLVPPGSGYTF.

The rearrangement uses TRBV7-2 and TRBJ2-1; the D gene is possibly TRBD1 (6 bases). CDR1 SGHTA and CDR2 FQGNSA come from the germline V gene. This CDR3 has 15 residues. The V and J ends lost 0 bases and 0 bases respectively, with 6 bases between them. The CDR3 nucleotides read TGTGCCAGCAGCTTAGCCAGGGGCTCCTACAATGAGCAGTTCTTC. It encodes CASSLARGSYNEQFF.

In its sample, this clone was seen once. The chain joins TRBV5-1 to TRBJ1-4; TRBD1 might be the D (5 bases). CDR3 length equals 14 residues. V was pared by 1 base and J by 7 bases, with 11 bases between. Germline loops: CDR1 SGHRS, CDR2 YFSETQ. The CDR3 region has the DNA TGCGCCAGCAGCTTGTATGTCAGGGTTGAAAAACTGTTTTTT. It translates to CASSLYVRVEKLFF.

The chain joins TRBV6-6 to TRBJ2-6; 8 positions match TRBD2. The CDR3 consists of 16 residues. CDR1 and CDR2 (germline): MNHNY, SVGAGI (reference sequence). With 7 bases clipped from V and 1 base from J, the junction kept 6 bases outside the gene matches. The CDR3 DNA reads TGTGCCAGCATCCGGCGGGGGGATTCTGGGGCCAACGTCCTGACTTTC. It is translated as CASIRRGDSGANVLTF.

This sequence joins TRBV2 and TRBJ2-5; 12 bases are shared with TRBD2. The CDR3 is 14 residues long. Germline V gene lookup returns CDR1 SNHLY and CDR2 FYNNEI. V gave up 3 bases and J gave up 4 bases; unmatched junction bases: 0. This chain's CDR3 is CASSEGLAGETQYF. DNA for the CDR3: TGTGCCAGCAGTGAGGGACTAGCGGGAGAGACCCAGTACTTC.

The gene calls are TRBV19 and TRBJ2-7; 11 bases line up with TRBD2. The germline CDR1 and CDR2 sequences are LNHDA and SQIVND (reference sequence). CDR3 size: 15 residues. J lost 7 bases, V lost 7 bases, and 12 bases had no gene match. The CDR3 coding sequence is TGTGCCAGTACCACGCTAGCGGGGGGCTTGGGGGAGCAGTACGTC. It yields the protein CASTTLAGGLGEQYV.

The chain couples TRBV11-2 to TRBJ2-3, with 9 positions matching TRBD2. The ends lost 3 bases at V and 2 bases at J; junction bases unmatched: 9. Germline CDR1 is SGHAT and CDR2 is FQNNGV. This CDR3 region has 17 residues. The CDR3 region is CASSFDSSGIDTDTQYF. The CDR3 DNA sequence: TGTGCCAGCAGCTTTGATTCTAGCGGGATAGACACAGATACGCAGTATTTT.

The chain combines TRBV27 with TRBJ2-1, with TRBD1 matching over 8 bases. CDR1 is MNHEY and CDR2 is SMNVEV in the germline V gene (reference sequence). Trimming removed 6 bases from V and 9 bases from J; junction bases left unmatched: 7. This CDR3 contains 13 residues. CDR3 sequence reads: CASSLTGVREQFF. CDR3 DNA sequence: TGTGCCAGCAGCCTGACAGGGGTACGTGAGCAGTTCTTC.

The J gene is TRBJ2-1, the V gene TRBV4-2; 10 bases are a match to TRBD2. Trimming took 4 bases from V and 3 from J; bases not matched to a gene: 0. The CDR3 is made up of 14 amino acids. Germline V gives CDR1 LGHNA, CDR2 YNFKEQ. The CDR3: CASSPSGGYNEQFF. The CDR3 DNA follows: TGTGCCAGCAGCCCTAGCGGGGGCTACAATGAGCAGTTCTTC.

This clone has just one count. The chain carries TRBV19 and TRBJ2-2; possibly TRBD1 for D (6 bases). This CDR3 region has 14 residues. Germline-derived CDR1 and CDR2 are LNHDA and SQIVND (reference sequence). The ends were cut back, 7 bases at V and 1 base at J, with 10 bases in the middle. CDR3 amino acids: CASKDRENTGELFF. The CDR3 DNA sequence: TGTGCCAGTAAGGACAGAGAGAACACCGGGGAGCTGTTTTTT.

V is TRBV4-1 and J is TRBJ2-1; 8 bases are a match to TRBD2. This CDR3 has 15 residues. Germline V gives CDR1 MGHRA, CDR2 YSYEKL. V lost 6 bases and J lost 8; bases outside the gene matches: 12. Here the CDR3 reads CASSPTGGAMDEQFF. The CDR3 nucleotides read TGCGCCAGCAGTCCGACCGGGGGGGCGATGGATGAGCAGTTCTTC.

The chain joins TRBV13 to TRBJ1-6; tentative D call: TRBD1 (5 bases). The CDR3 is 16 amino acids. V lost 0 bases and J lost 6, with 12 bases in between. The germline V gene encodes CDR1 PRHDT and CDR2 FYEKMQ (reference sequence). CDR3 loop: CASSLGGVRFNSPLHF. CDR3 sequence (DNA): TGTGCCAGCAGCTTAGGAGGGGTCCGCTTTAATTCACCCCTCCACTTT.

This sequence joins TRBV2 and TRBJ2-5; D possibly corresponds to TRBD2 (7 bases). CDR1 is SNHLY, CDR2 FYNNEI, per germline. The CDR3 consists of 12 residues. Trimming removed 6 bases at V and 4 bases at J, with 9 bases between. The CDR3 DNA is TGTGCCAGCAGAGGGGGGGGAGAGACCCAGTACTTC. Translated, it gives CASRGGGETQYF.

This chain connects TRBV6-1 to TRBJ2-7, with a tentative D call TRBD2 (6 bases). The germline V gene encodes CDR1 MNHNS and CDR2 SASEGT. This CDR3 is built from 13 residues. The germline V and J ends were trimmed by 5 bases and 7 bases, with 15 bases remaining between them. CDR3 DNA sequence: TGTGCCAGCAGTCTAAATTTGGCGGGGGAGCAGTACGTC. Its translation: CASSLNLAGEQYV.

This chain joins TRBV6-5 and TRBJ1-2; D call uncertain. V lost 8 bases and J 0 bases, leaving 4 bases between the germline ends. The CDR3 loop spans 11 amino acids. Germline V CDR1 and CDR2: MNHEY, SVGAGI. The CDR3 nucleotides read TGTGCCAGCCACTCTAACTATGGCTACACCTTC. The encoded protein is CASHSNYGYTF.

Concerning this clone: One end of the junction varies from germline; a read error may be responsible. Other DNA sequences from this sample encode an identical CDR3 as well. This chain connects TRBV7-2 to TRBJ1-2; 7 bases align to TRBD1. Germline V gene lookup returns CDR1 SGHTA and CDR2 FQGNSA. The CDR3 extends over 12 amino acids. The CDR3 sequence: CASTLDRDGYTF. CDR3 coding DNA: TGTGCCAGCACCTTAGACAGGGACGGCTACACCTTC.

The rearrangement uses TRBV6-1 and TRBJ2-3; D is possibly TRBD2 (6 bases). Per the germline V gene, CDR1 is MNHNS and CDR2 is SASEGT. The V end lost 7 bases, the J end lost 4 bases, and 9 bases lay between the germline ends. The CDR3 spans 12 residues. The chain's CDR3 is CASMGEADTQYF. The CDR3 DNA is TGTGCCAGCATGGGGGAGGCAGATACGCAGTATTTT.

This clone occurred a few times. CDR3 in amino acids: CASSLTGDYNEQFF. DNA of the CDR3: TGTGCCAGCAGCTTGACAGGGGATTACAATGAGCAGTTCTTC. The gene calls are TRBV5-5 and TRBJ2-1; 7 bases are a match to TRBD1. Germline V gives CDR1 SGHKS, CDR2 YYEKEE (reference sequence). This CDR3 has 14 residues. Germline trimming cut 1 base from V and 4 bases from J; bases unmatched to any gene: 2. The full variable domain, in which reference TRBV5-5 and TRBJ2-1 provide the parts outside the CDR3, is DAGVTQSPTHLIKTRGQQVTLRCSPISGHKSVSWYQQVLGQGPQFIFQYYEKEERGRGNFPDRFSARQFPNYSSELNVNALLLGDSALYLCASSLTGDYNEQFFGPGTRLTVL.

The DNA of the CDR3 is TGCGCCAGCAGTGACAAGAATCAGGGGGCTGATGGCTACACCTTC. This sequence encodes CASSDKNQGADGYTF. The chain uses TRBV10-1 and TRBJ1-2; 8 bases line up with TRBD1. The CDR3 sequence is 15 residues long. The V gene's germline CDR1 is WNHNN and CDR2 SYGVQD (reference sequence). V was clipped by 3 bases and J by 6 bases; unmatched bases: 9.

The gene calls are TRBV5-6 and TRBJ1-4; TRBD1 agrees at 8 bases. J gave up 8 bases and V 4 bases, and 7 bases lay outside the gene matches. CDR1 and CDR2 from the germline V gene are SGHDT and YYEEEE. This CDR3 region has 14 residues. The CDR3 region is CASSAGQGNEKLFF. In DNA form, the CDR3 reads TGTGCCAGCAGCGCCGGACAGGGTAACGAAAAACTGTTTTTT.

DNA of the CDR3: TGTGCCAGCAGCCTCCAGGGTGGGAACACCGGGGAGCTGTTTTTT. Residues: CASSLQGGNTGELFF. The chain is built from TRBV9 and TRBJ2-2; D might be TRBD1 (5 bases). V lost 4 bases, J lost 1 base, and 11 bases lay in between. Germline CDR1 is SGDLS and CDR2 is YYNGEE. CDR3 length: 15 residues. The entire variable domain, with the rest obtained from reference TRBV9 and TRBJ2-2, is as follows: DSGVTQTPKHLITATGQRVTLRCSPRSGDLSVYWYQQSLDQGLQFLIQYYNGEERAKGNILERFSAQQFPDLHSELNLSSLELGDSALYFCASSLQGGNTGELFFGEGSRLTVL.

V gene TRBV10-3 combines with J gene TRBJ2-1; 8 bases map to TRBD1. There are 15 residues in the CDR3. Germline V CDR1 and CDR2: ENHRY, SYGVKD. V lost 6 bases and J lost 4; bases outside the gene matches: 8. The CDR3 DNA reads as TGTGCCATCAGCCGGACAGGGATTGTTTACAATGAGCAGTTCTTC. It specifies CAISRTGIVYNEQFF.

This clone was counted once. The chain recombines TRBV5-1 with TRBJ2-7, with 9 bases fitting TRBD2. CDR1 is SGHRS and CDR2 is YFSETQ in the germline V gene. This CDR3 contains 16 residues. After removal of 0 bases from V and 0 bases from J, the junction contained 4 bases not matched to a gene. This CDR3 is CASSLGLAAYSYEQYF. The CDR3 coding sequence is TGCGCCAGCAGCTTGGGACTAGCGGCCTACTCCTACGAGCAGTACTTC.

This chain uses TRBV6-5 with TRBJ1-5; 7 nucleotides agree with TRBD1. This CDR3 is built from 15 residues. V trimming: 6 bases; J trimming: 4 bases; junction bases outside the gene matches: 9. Germline CDR1 MNHEY, CDR2 SVGAGI. CDR3 sequence: CASRPAPTGNQPQHF. CDR3 nucleotide sequence: TGTGCCAGCAGGCCGGCCCCGACAGGGAATCAGCCCCAGCATTTT.

In this sample, this clone turned up a few times. The J gene is TRBJ1-1, the V gene TRBV11-2; a weak D match, TRBD1 (5 bases). CDR3 size: 16 residues. The germline V gene encodes CDR1 SGHAT and CDR2 FQNNGV. V was shortened by 0 bases and J by 3 bases, with 14 bases between the two germline ends. CDR3 region: CASSLESGAWDTEAFF. The CDR3 nucleotides are TGTGCCAGCAGCTTAGAGAGTGGGGCGTGGGACACTGAAGCTTTCTTT. The full variable domain, rest sourced from reference TRBV11-2 and TRBJ1-1, is EAGVAQSPRYKIIEKRQSVAFWCNPISGHATLYWYQQILGQGPKLLIQFQNNGVVDDSQLPKDRFSAERLKGVDSTLKIQPAKLEDSAVYLCASSLESGAWDTEAFFGQGTRLTVV.

The rearrangement joins TRBV5-1 to TRBJ2-2, with 9 bases aligning to TRBD1. The CDR3 sequence is 16 residues long. From germline, CDR1 is SGHRS and CDR2 YFSETQ. Trimming cost V 2 bases and J 1 base; bases outside gene matches: 3. Here the CDR3 DNA reads TGCGCCAGCAGCTTCGGGGACAGGGAGAACACCGGGGAGCTGTTTTTT. Translating gives CASSFGDRENTGELFF.

This chain uses TRBV7-9 with TRBJ1-2; 7 bases agree with TRBD1. V was pared by 1 base and J by 8 bases, with 4 bases of the junction left unmatched. Looked up from germline, CDR1 is SEHNR and CDR2 is FQNEAQ (reference sequence). The CDR3 extends over 13 amino acids. CDR3 DNA: TGTGCCAGCAGCTTAGAAGGGGGCGAAGGCTACACCTTC. Translated: CASSLEGGEGYTF.